The clone carrying this T cell receptor (beta chain) was detected only once. Its target is not known. Single cDNA molecules in the library carried unique molecular identifiers attached during preparation. TCRdb ran MiXCR on the RACE reads and lists one entry per CDR3 protein. The repertoire has fewer than 150,000 distinct CDR3 sequences, roughly 12% of them found once; the top ten carry around 2.8%. The data were obtained in a study of human T cells and chemical hapten exposure. As for the study in general: DPC at 0.01% went onto the upper back in patch tests, read at 6 days.

As for time point: pre-sensitization, week 0. Treatment here: therapeutic diphenylcyclopropenone sensitization with weekly scalp DPC. Findings and limits, study-wide: The study found expanded TCRs formed significantly more large CDR3 similarity clusters than controls.

The CDR3 covers 12 residues. V was shortened by 2 bases and J by 7 bases, with 6 bases between the two germline ends. Germline loops: CDR1 MDHEN, CDR2 SYDVKM. V is TRBV28 and J is TRBJ1-5; D is unclear. The TCR originated in a woman aged 18-35 years with alopecia areata. Some clones in this sample may be carry-over from other donors' samples. Sequences were derived from whole blood, sampled in connection with sensitization to the hapten diphenylcyclopropenone (DPC). CDR3 loop: CASSLPRQPQHF. The DNA for the CDR3 is TGTGCCAGCAGTTTACCGAGACAGCCCCAGCATTTT.